Listed below are T cell receptor beta chains from one sample, sequenced in a study of OX40 agonist ivuxolimab in advanced cancers. Produced via immunoSEQ multiplex PCR; TCRdb's table is partial and in-frame only. Counted here are roughly 20,000 clones, over 75% occurring once; the ten biggest clones make up approximately 49%. The sequencing used CD4+ or CD8+ T cells sorted from blood, collected in a trial of the OX40 agonist ivuxolimab. These receptors came from an adult with an advanced solid tumor such as melanoma, head and neck, liver or kidney cancer. Each CDR3 is given with its conserved first and last residue. Each record gives: CDR3 DNA, CDR3 protein, V gene, J gene, clone size, D gene. The D gene is left open where the match is weak. The size of a clone is reported for some rows only, either as once, few or many, or as a class for expanded clones.

TGTGCCAGCAGCCCCCCACAGGGGCTGAACACTGAAGCTTTCTTT	CASSPPQGLNTEAFF	TRBV9	TRBJ1-1	few	TRBD1
TGTGCCAGCAGCGCCCGGGACAGGGGATACGAGCAGTACTTC	CASSARDRGYEQYF	TRBV7-6	TRBJ2-7	-	TRBD1
TGTGCCAGCAGTGATTGGAAAGGAGGGATCGGCTATGGCTACACCTTC	CASSDWKGGIGYGYTF	TRBV25-1	TRBJ1-2	-	-
TGTGCCAGCCGGCGGGACGGAACCTACGAGCAGTACTTC	CASRRDGTYEQYF	TRBV6-1	TRBJ2-7	-	-
TGTGCCAGTAGCCGAAGCACTGAAGCTTTCTTT	CASSRSTEAFF	TRBV19	TRBJ1-1	few	-
TGCGCCAGCAGCCACCCGGGACTAGCGGGTGGGGGAAATGAGCAGTTCTTC	CASSHPGLAGGGNEQFF	TRBV4-3	TRBJ2-1	-	TRBD2
TGCGCCAGCAGCTGGGCCGACAGGGAGATTGACGAGCAGTACTTC	CASSWADREIDEQYF	TRBV5-1	TRBJ2-7	-	TRBD1
TGTGCCAGCAGCTTGGCCGGGGCCCGGGGCAATCAGCCCCAGCATTTT	CASSLAGARGNQPQHF	TRBV5-6	TRBJ1-5	-	-
TGTGCCAGCAGCTTGGTGGGACAGTCCTACGAGCAGTACTTC	CASSLVGQSYEQYF	TRBV5-6	TRBJ2-7	-	TRBD1
TGCGCCAGCAGCGCGACAGGGCAGAACACTGAAGCTTTCTTT	CASSATGQNTEAFF	TRBV4-1	TRBJ1-1	-	TRBD1
TGTGCCAGCAGCTTGGATAACACTGAAGCTTTCTTT	CASSLDNTEAFF	TRBV5-4	TRBJ1-1	few	-
TGCGCCAGCAGCCAAGTAGGACCCAGGGTTTTCGGCTACACCTTC	CASSQVGPRVFGYTF	TRBV4-1	TRBJ1-2	-	-
TGTGCCAGCTTACCGGGACAGGGGAGGACTGAAGCTTTCTTT	CASLPGQGRTEAFF	TRBV2	TRBJ1-1	-	TRBD1
TGTGCCAGCGGCCCCTGGGGGCTTGGAGACACTGAAGCTTTCTTT	CASGPWGLGDTEAFF	TRBV6-6	TRBJ1-1	-	-
TGTGCCAGCAGTATACAGGGGGCTAACTATGGCTACACCTTC	CASSIQGANYGYTF	TRBV6-4	TRBJ1-2	once	TRBD1
TGTGCCAGCAGTTTATCCGGACAATGGGATGAAAAACTGTTTTTT	CASSLSGQWDEKLFF	TRBV28	TRBJ1-4	once	-
TGTGCCAGCAGCTTTTCGGGGGCCTACGAGCAGTACTTC	CASSFSGAYEQYF	TRBV5-6	TRBJ2-7	-	-
TGTGCCAGCAGCCAAGTGTCTAGCGGCGGTGAGCAGTTCTTC	CASSQVSSGGEQFF	TRBV4-2	TRBJ2-1	-	TRBD2
TGTGCCAGCAGCTCAAAGACAGGGGGCTCCAACACTGAAGCTTTCTTT	CASSSKTGGSNTEAFF	TRBV7-9	TRBJ1-1	-	TRBD1
TGTGCCAGCAGCTTTTTTGACGGGAAGGGCTCTGGGGCCAACGTCCTGACTTTC	CASSFFDGKGSGANVLTF	TRBV5-5	TRBJ2-6	-	-
TGTGCCAGCGCCTCGGGGAGCTCCTACAATGAGCAGTTCTTC	CASASGSSYNEQFF	TRBV27	TRBJ2-1	-	-
TGTGCCAGCAGCTTGGGTAGCAATCAGCCCCAGCATTTT	CASSLGSNQPQHF	TRBV5-5	TRBJ1-5	-	-
TGTGCCAGCAGTCTAGGGACTAGCGGGAGGGTACAGTATTTT	CASSLGTSGRVQYF	TRBV27	TRBJ2-3	-	TRBD2
TGTGCCAGTCGCCCTGAGCAGTTCTTC	CASRPEQFF	TRBV9	TRBJ2-1	-	-
TGTGCCAGTAGCCTGTCAGGGGGCTATAACTACGAGCAGTACTTC	CASSLSGGYNYEQYF	TRBV19	TRBJ2-7	-	TRBD1
TGTGCCAGCAGCTTACGGACACAGGGAGACACTGAAGCTTTCTTT	CASSLRTQGDTEAFF	TRBV7-9	TRBJ1-1	once	-
TGTGCCAGCAGCCAAGATCGAGGGACAGGGGGCGGAGGCTACACCTTC	CASSQDRGTGGGGYTF	TRBV4-2	TRBJ1-2	-	TRBD1
TGTGCCAGCCAGGACCCAGGGGCACACTCTGGGGCCAACGTCCTGACTTTC	CASQDPGAHSGANVLTF	TRBV7-2	TRBJ2-6	many	-
TGTGCCAGCTCCTTAGCGCACGGACAGTGGAACACCGGGGAGCTGTTTTTT	CASSLAHGQWNTGELFF	TRBV7-9	TRBJ2-2	-	-
TGTGCCAGCAGTACAGGGGACGAGCAGTACTTC	CASSTGDEQYF	TRBV27	TRBJ2-7	few	TRBD1
TGTGCCAGCAGTTACGACCCCAATCAGCCCCAGCATTTT	CASSYDPNQPQHF	TRBV6-4	TRBJ1-5	medium-sized	-
TGTGCCACCCGGGGCCAGGACAGGGGTACCGGGGAGCTGTTTTTT	CATRGQDRGTGELFF	TRBV19	TRBJ2-2	-	TRBD1
TGTGCCAGTGACGACAGGGTCACTGAAGCTTTCTTT	CASDDRVTEAFF	TRBV2	TRBJ1-1	few	TRBD1
TGTGCCAGCGGGATGAGGTTAGGGGAATTTGCCTACAATGAGCAGTTCTTC	CASGMRLGEFAYNEQFF	TRBV2	TRBJ2-1	-	-
TGCGCCAGCAGCTTGAGGCAGGGTTGGTACGAGCAGTACTTC	CASSLRQGWYEQYF	TRBV5-1	TRBJ2-7	-	-
TGTGCCAGCAGCTTAGATACGCAGTATTTT	CASSLDTQYF	TRBV7-9	TRBJ2-3	-	-
TGCGCCAGCAGCGGAGACAGGGGACTGGGTGGGGCCCAGCATTTT	CASSGDRGLGGAQHF	TRBV4-1	TRBJ1-5	-	TRBD1
TGTGCCAGCAGTTTATCGGGACTAGCCGAGCAGTACTTC	CASSLSGLAEQYF	TRBV27	TRBJ2-7	-	TRBD2
TGTGCCAGCAGTGAAGCGTGGCAAAAGGGCACTGAAGCTTTCTTT	CASSEAWQKGTEAFF	TRBV6-1	TRBJ1-1	once	-
TGTGCCAGCAGCAGAACAAACAGGATGAACACTGAAGCTTTCTTT	CASSRTNRMNTEAFF	TRBV5-6	TRBJ1-1	many	-
TGCGCCAGCAGCCAAGAAAGCGGGGCCGACCAAGAGACCCAGTACTTC	CASSQESGADQETQYF	TRBV4-1	TRBJ2-5	-	TRBD2
TGCGCCAGCAGCCACGGACGGACAGGCTACGAGCAGTACTTC	CASSHGRTGYEQYF	TRBV5-1	TRBJ2-7	-	TRBD1
TGTGCCACCAGCAGAGCTGAACCTGGGGGACTACTAAACTACGAGCAGTACTTC	CATSRAEPGGLLNYEQYF	TRBV15	TRBJ2-7	-	TRBD2
TGTGCCAGCAGTCCAGGACAGGGAGGTGTTCGGAGCAACGAGCAGTACTTC	CASSPGQGGVRSNEQYF	TRBV27	TRBJ2-7	-	TRBD1
TGTGCCAGCAGGCCAGGGCGGACCGGGGAGCTGTTTTTT	CASRPGRTGELFF	TRBV7-7	TRBJ2-2	-	-
TGTGCCATCAGGTCCGGCGAAGGGAACACTGAAGCTTTCTTT	CAIRSGEGNTEAFF	TRBV10-3	TRBJ1-1	-	-
TGTGCCAGCAGTTACTCTAGGATGAAACTGTTTTTT	CASSYSRMKLFF	TRBV6-6	TRBJ1-4	-	-
TGTGCAAGTCGCTTAGCGCTGGAGGGGGGCGGCGGGGAGCTGTTTTTT	CASRLALEGGGGELFF	TRBV12-2	TRBJ2-2	few	-
TGTGCCAGCAGCTTTTCTACCTACGAGCAGTACTTC	CASSFSTYEQYF	TRBV7-2	TRBJ2-7	-	-
TGCGCCAGCAGCCAAGCCCCGTTAGCGGGGGGGGCCGGGTTAGAGACCCAGTACTTC	CASSQAPLAGGAGLETQYF	TRBV4-1	TRBJ2-5	-	TRBD2